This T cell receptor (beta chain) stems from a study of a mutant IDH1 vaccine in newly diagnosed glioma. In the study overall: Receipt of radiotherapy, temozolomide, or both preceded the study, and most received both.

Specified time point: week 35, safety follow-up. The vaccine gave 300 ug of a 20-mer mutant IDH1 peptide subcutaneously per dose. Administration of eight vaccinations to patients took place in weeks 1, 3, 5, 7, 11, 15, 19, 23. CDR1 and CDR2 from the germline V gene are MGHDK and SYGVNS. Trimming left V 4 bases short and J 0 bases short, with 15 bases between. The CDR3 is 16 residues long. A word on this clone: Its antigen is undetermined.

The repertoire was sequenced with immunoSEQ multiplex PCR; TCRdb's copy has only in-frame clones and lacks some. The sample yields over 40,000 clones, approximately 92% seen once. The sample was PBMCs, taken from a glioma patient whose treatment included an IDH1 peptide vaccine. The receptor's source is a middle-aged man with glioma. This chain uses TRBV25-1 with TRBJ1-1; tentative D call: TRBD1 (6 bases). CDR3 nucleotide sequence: TGTGCCAGCAGTGCAATTTTTGGACAGCTGAACACTGAAGCTTTCTTT. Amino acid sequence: CASSAIFGQLNTEAFF.